Each of the 21 T cell receptor beta chains below was sequenced from the same sample in a study of blood T cells in healthy people across ages (dated by TCRdb to between 2014 and 2017). Receptor amplification or capture employed 5' RACE. A second PCR of roughly 6 to 11 cycles was run with a J-beta primer mix and a sample-barcoded 5' primer. TCRdb applied fastp at Q25 and MiXCR to the public reads, then kept only in-frame beta chains. Every entry covers one CDR3 protein and lists the most common genes and DNA from its rows. The sample has 1.5 million to 2 million distinct CDR3 sequences on record, about two fifths of them singletons. The top ten clones comprise 23% of the sample. The sample consisted of blood. The receptors stem from a human donor in good health.

Many counts were recorded for this clonotype. The CDR3 loop is CASSSVAYEQYF. For the CDR3, the DNA is TGTGCCAGCAGTTCGGTGGCCTACGAGCAGTACTTC. The V call is TRBV7-2, the J call TRBJ2-7; D is uncertain. The ends were cut back, 6 bases at V and 2 bases at J, with 8 bases in the middle. The CDR3 has 12 residues. Per the germline V gene, CDR1 is SGHTA and CDR2 is FQGNSA.

The chain joins TRBV7-3 to TRBJ2-1; D perhaps matches TRBD2 (6 bases). The DNA end favors TRBJ2-7, so the J call may be wrong. Germline V gene data show CDR1 as SGHTA and CDR2 as FQGTGA. The CDR3 has 15 amino acids. The DNA for the CDR3 is TGTGCCAGCAGCTTCGGGGGAAGCTCCTACAATGAGCAGTACTTC. This codes for CASSFGGSSYNEQYF.

This clonotype appeared a few times. This rearrangement joins TRBV6-5 to TRBJ2-7, with D perhaps TRBD2 (5 bases). V gave up 0 bases and J gave up 3 bases, with 9 bases separating them. There are 14 residues in the CDR3. CDR1 is MNHEY and CDR2 is SVGAGI in the germline V gene. In DNA form, the CDR3 reads TGTGCCAGCAGTTACTCAGAGGGTGACTACGAGCAGTACTTC. This translates into CASSYSEGDYEQYF.

The J gene is TRBJ2-7, the V gene TRBV2; D is undetermined. The CDR3 has 15 residues. V gave up 6 bases and J gave up 2 bases, with 17 bases separating them. Germline V lookup: CDR1 SNHLY, CDR2 FYNNEI. Here the CDR3 reads CASRGLGLRTYEQYF. CDR3 DNA sequence: TGTGCCAGCAGGGGATTGGGCCTTCGAACCTACGAGCAGTACTTC.

CDR3 nucleotide sequence: TGCGCCAGCAGCTGGGGACTAGCGGGGGGCCTTGATGAGCAGTTCTTC. Its protein product is CASSWGLAGGLDEQFF. The chain has TRBV5-1 and TRBJ2-1, with 15 bases matching TRBD2. V was pared by 3 bases and J by 8 bases, with 6 bases of the junction left unmatched. Germline CDR1 and CDR2: SGHRS and YFSETQ. This CDR3 spans 16 amino acids.

The chain joins TRBV6-2 or TRBV6-3 to TRBJ1-5, with D tentatively TRBD1 (6 bases). The CDR3 extends over 15 amino acids. Trimming removed 10 bases at V and 0 bases at J, with 16 bases between. Per the germline V gene, CDR1 is MNHEY and CDR2 is SVGEGT. For the CDR3, the DNA is TGTGCCACCAGCCGGGACACGATTAGCAATCAGCCCCAGCATTTT. It yields the protein CATSRDTISNQPQHF.

This chain joins TRBV20-1 and TRBJ2-3; no reliable D call. This CDR3 has 13 amino acids. Trimming took off 2 bases at V and 0 bases at J, with 6 bases between the two ends. Germline lookup yields CDR1 DFQATT and CDR2 SNEGSKA (reference sequence). CDR3 bases: TGCAGTGCTAGACCGACTAGCACAGATACGCAGTATTTT. Translation gives CSARPTSTDTQYF.

V usage is TRBV20-1 and J usage is TRBJ2-5; TRBD1 aligns across 7 bases. Looked up from germline, CDR1 is DFQATT and CDR2 is SNEGSKA (reference sequence). V dropped 6 bases and J dropped 4; count of bases not matched to a gene: 11. The CDR3 runs 14 residues. CDR3: CSADLRGRAETQYF. The CDR3 DNA reads as TGCAGTGCCGATCTTAGGGGGCGCGCAGAGACCCAGTACTTC.

This clonotype came up a few times. The genes are TRBV7-9 and TRBJ2-1, with D perhaps TRBD1 (6 bases). Trimming removed 2 bases at V and 9 bases at J, with 11 bases between. CDR3 size: 13 residues. Germline V gene sequence: CDR1 SEHNR, CDR2 FQNEAQ (reference sequence). CDR3 bases: TGTGCCAGCAGCTTACTACAAGGGGGTGAGCAGTTCTTC. Protein sequence: CASSLLQGGEQFF. The full variable domain, rest sourced from reference TRBV7-9 and TRBJ2-1, is DTGVSQNPRHKITKRGQNVTFRCDPISEHNRLYWYRQTLGQGPEFLTYFQNEAQLEKSRLLSDRFSAERPKGSFSTLEIQRTEQGDSAMYLCASSLLQGGEQFFGPGTRLTVL.

The V gene is TRBV27, the J gene TRBJ2-3; D may match TRBD1 or TRBD2 (5 bases each). Trimming removed 5 bases from V and 2 bases from J, with 14 bases in between. The CDR3 is 15 residues long. Per germline, CDR1 MNHEY and CDR2 SMNVEV (reference sequence). CDR3 nucleotides: TGTGCCAGCAGTACACGGGACGGATTCACAGATACGCAGTATTTT. Its translation is CASSTRDGFTDTQYF.

This rearrangement joins TRBV20-1 to TRBJ1-5; D is unclear. The CDR3 covers 17 residues. Between the trimmed V and J ends, which lost 0 bases and 1 base, there was a span of 16 bases. Germline CDR1 is DFQATT and CDR2 is SNEGSKA (reference sequence). The CDR3 nucleotides read TGCAGTGCTAGAGAGGGAAAGATTGGTCAGAGCAATCAGCCCCAGCATTTT. It codes for CSAREGKIGQSNQPQHF.

This chain joins TRBV7-2 and TRBJ2-5; D gene unclear. The end of the DNA is better explained by TRBJ2-7, so the J call may be wrong. Germline lookup yields CDR1 SGHTA and CDR2 FQGNSA. There are 13 residues in the CDR3. The CDR3 DNA follows: TGTGCCAGCAGCTTAGGTCCTTCGTCCGAGCAGTACTTC. Encoded protein: CASSLGPSSEQYF.

The chain couples TRBV5-1 to TRBJ2-3; 7 bases match TRBD1. Germline V gene sequence: CDR1 SGHRS, CDR2 YFSETQ. This CDR3 is 15 amino acids long. V trimming: 7 bases; J trimming: 3 bases; junction bases outside the gene matches: 11. As DNA, the CDR3 is TGCGCCAGCTTTAGACAGGGAGAGGGAACAGATACGCAGTATTTT. This gives the protein CASFRQGEGTDTQYF.

Only a few counts were recorded for this clonotype. The CDR3 DNA follows: TGCAGCGTTCACGACAGGGGGCGTCCGGTCACAGATACGCAGTATTTT. This codes for CSVHDRGRPVTDTQYF. The gene calls are TRBV29-1 and TRBJ2-3; TRBD1 matches at 10 bases. Germline V gives CDR1 SQVTM, CDR2 ANQGSEA. The CDR3 totals 16 residues. Trimming removed 5 bases from V and 2 bases from J; junction bases left unmatched: 10.

The gene calls are TRBV7-8 and TRBJ1-2; D is possibly TRBD1 (5 bases). This CDR3 comprises 15 residues. Germline CDR1 is SGHVS and CDR2 is FQNEAQ. V was pared by 4 bases and J by 4 bases, with 16 bases between. CDR3 in DNA: TGTGCCAGCAGCTACTCGACAGACCCAGGCTATGGCTACACCTTC. It encodes CASSYSTDPGYGYTF.

This clonotype was counted a few times. J is TRBJ1-2 and V is TRBV20-1; D is uncertain. CDR3 length: 12 amino acids. Trimming cost V 6 bases and J 4 bases, with 12 bases left between them. Germline V gene lookup returns CDR1 DFQATT and CDR2 SNEGSKA (reference sequence). Here the CDR3 reads CSAKTHPYGYTF. CDR3 bases: TGCAGTGCCAAGACTCACCCCTATGGCTACACCTTC.

A few counts support this clonotype. CDR3 sequence: CASSFQKGDHEQFF. CDR3 nucleotides: TGTGCCAGCAGTTTTCAAAAGGGGGACCATGAGCAGTTCTTC. The rearrangement uses TRBV7-2 and TRBJ2-1; D perhaps matches TRBD1 (6 bases). The CDR3 extends over 14 amino acids. Germline-derived CDR1 and CDR2 are SGHTA and FQGNSA. The V gene lost 6 bases and the J gene lost 8 bases, with 17 bases spanning the gap.

This clonotype was seen a handful of times. The chain recombines TRBV20-1 with TRBJ2-5; 7 bases map to TRBD2. From germline, CDR1 is DFQATT and CDR2 SNEGSKA (reference sequence). Trimming at V came to 6 bases and at J to 3 bases, leaving 7 bases not matched to a gene. This CDR3 has 13 amino acids. The CDR3 region is CSAATSVEETQYF. The CDR3 region has the DNA TGCAGTGCCGCAACTAGCGTCGAAGAGACCCAGTACTTC.

The chain couples TRBV29-1 to TRBJ1-1; maybe TRBD1 (6 bases). This CDR3 contains 17 residues. The V and J ends lost 3 bases and 4 bases respectively, with 24 bases between them. Germline lookup yields CDR1 SQVTM and CDR2 ANQGSEA. CDR3 loop: CSVEGEGAKQGPTEAFF. CDR3 coding DNA: TGCAGCGTTGAGGGGGAAGGGGCCAAACAGGGTCCCACTGAAGCTTTCTTT.

This chain connects TRBV29-1 to TRBJ2-1, with 10 nucleotides matching TRBD2. Per germline, CDR1 SQVTM and CDR2 ANQGSEA. Trimming cost V 3 bases and J 6 bases; bases outside gene matches: 8. The CDR3 sequence is 15 residues long. CDR3 region: CSVDLGLAVGNEQFF. The CDR3 DNA is TGCAGCGTTGACCTAGGACTAGCGGTCGGCAATGAGCAGTTCTTC.

In its sample, this clonotype was seen a few times. The CDR3 is CSAAEATYNSPLHF. The CDR3 DNA sequence: TGCAGTGCAGCAGAGGCAACCTATAATTCACCCCTCCACTTT. The chain employs TRBV20-1 and TRBJ1-6; no firm D call. Germline V gene lookup returns CDR1 DFQATT and CDR2 SNEGSKA (reference sequence). The CDR3 contains 14 residues. The V end was cut by 6 bases, the J end by 2 bases, with 11 bases between.